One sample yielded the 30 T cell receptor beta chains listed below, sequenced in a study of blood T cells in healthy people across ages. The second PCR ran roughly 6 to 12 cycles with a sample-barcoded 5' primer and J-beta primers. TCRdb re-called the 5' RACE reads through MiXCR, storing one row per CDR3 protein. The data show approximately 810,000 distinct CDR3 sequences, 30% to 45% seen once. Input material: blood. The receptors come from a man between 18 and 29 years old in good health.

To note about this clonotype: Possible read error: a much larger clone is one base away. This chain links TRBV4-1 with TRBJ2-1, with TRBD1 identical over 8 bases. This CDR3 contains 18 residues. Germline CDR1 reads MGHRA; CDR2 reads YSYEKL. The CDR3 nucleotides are TGCGCCAGCAGCCAAGATTCAGGGGGCCACCGCTCCTGCAATGAGCAGTTCTTC. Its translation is CASSQDSGGHRSCNEQFF.

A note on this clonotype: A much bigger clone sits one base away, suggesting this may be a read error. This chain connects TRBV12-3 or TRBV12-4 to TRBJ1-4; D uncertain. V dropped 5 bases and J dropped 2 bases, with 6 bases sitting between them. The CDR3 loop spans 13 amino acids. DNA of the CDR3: TGTGCCAGCAGTGTAAGGACTAATGAAAAACTGTTTTTT. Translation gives CASSVRTNEKLFF.

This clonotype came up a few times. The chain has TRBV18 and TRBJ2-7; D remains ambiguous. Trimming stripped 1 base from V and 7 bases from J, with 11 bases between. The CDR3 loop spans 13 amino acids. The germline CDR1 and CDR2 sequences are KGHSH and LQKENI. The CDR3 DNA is TGTGCCAGCTCACCACGCAGTGCAAATGAGCAGTACTTC. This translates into CASSPRSANEQYF.

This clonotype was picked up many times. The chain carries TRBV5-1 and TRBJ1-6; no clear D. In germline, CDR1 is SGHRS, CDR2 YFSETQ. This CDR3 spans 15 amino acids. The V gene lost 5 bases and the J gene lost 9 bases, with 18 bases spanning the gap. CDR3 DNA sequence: TGCGCCAGCAGTTCCACCATGAGTTCTGGTTCACCCCTCCACTTT. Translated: CASSSTMSSGSPLHF. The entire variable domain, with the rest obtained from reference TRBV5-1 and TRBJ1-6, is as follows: KAGVTQTPRYLIKTRGQQVTLSCSPISGHRSVSWYQQTPGQGLQFLFEYFSETQRNKGNFPGRFSGRQFSNSRSEMNVSTLELGDSALYLCASSSTMSSGSPLHFGNGTRLTVT.

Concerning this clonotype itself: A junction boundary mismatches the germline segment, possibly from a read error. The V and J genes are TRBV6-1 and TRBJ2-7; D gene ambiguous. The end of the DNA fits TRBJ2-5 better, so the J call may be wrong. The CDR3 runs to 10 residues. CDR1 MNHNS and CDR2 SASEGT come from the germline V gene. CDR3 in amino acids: CAGSEETQYF. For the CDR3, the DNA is TGTGCCGGCAGTGAGGAGACCCAGTACTTC.

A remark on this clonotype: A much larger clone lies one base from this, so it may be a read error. Here the CDR3 reads CSAPPAGGEYDEQFF. CDR3 sequence (DNA): TGCAGTGCTCCCCCGGCGGGGGGTGAGTACGATGAGCAGTTCTTC. This chain links TRBV20-1 with TRBJ2-1; 8 bases are a match to TRBD2. Germline V gives CDR1 DFQATT, CDR2 SNEGSKA (reference sequence). Trimming cost V 5 bases and J 8 bases; bases outside gene matches: 14. The CDR3 length is 15 residues.

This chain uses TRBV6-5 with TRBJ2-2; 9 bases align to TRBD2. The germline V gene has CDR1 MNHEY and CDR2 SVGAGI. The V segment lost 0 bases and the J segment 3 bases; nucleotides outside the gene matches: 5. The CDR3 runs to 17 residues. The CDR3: CASSYSYGGGDTGELFF. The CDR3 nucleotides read TGTGCCAGCAGTTACTCGTACGGCGGGGGGGACACCGGGGAGCTGTTTTTT.

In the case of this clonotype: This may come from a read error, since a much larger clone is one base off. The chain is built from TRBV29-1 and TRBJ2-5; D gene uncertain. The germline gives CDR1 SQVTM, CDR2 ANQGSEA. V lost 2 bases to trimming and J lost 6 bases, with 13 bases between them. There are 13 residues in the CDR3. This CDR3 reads CSVERPYPKTQYF. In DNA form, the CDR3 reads TGCAGCGTTGAACGGCCTTACCCAAAGACCCAGTACTTC.

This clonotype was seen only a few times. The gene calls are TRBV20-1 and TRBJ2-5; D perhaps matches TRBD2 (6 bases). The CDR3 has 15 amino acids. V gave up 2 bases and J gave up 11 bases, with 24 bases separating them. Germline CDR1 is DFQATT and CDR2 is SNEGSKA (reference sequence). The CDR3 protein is CSARTAGTENNEQYF. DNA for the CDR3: TGCAGTGCTAGAACGGCGGGGACCGAGAACAATGAGCAGTACTTC.

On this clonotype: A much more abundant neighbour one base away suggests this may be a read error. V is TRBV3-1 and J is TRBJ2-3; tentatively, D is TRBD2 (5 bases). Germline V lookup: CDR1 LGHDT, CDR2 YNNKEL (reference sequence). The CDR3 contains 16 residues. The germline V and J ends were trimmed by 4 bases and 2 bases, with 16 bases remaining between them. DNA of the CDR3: TGTGCCAGCAGCCCCGGTGATGGCGGGTACACAGATACGCAGTATTTT. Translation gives CASSPGDGGYTDTQYF.

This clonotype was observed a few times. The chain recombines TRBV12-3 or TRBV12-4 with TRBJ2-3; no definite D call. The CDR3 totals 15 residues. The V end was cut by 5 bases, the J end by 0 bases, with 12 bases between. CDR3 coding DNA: TGTGCCAGCAGTGTCAGACTCCCCAGCACAGATACGCAGTATTTT. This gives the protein CASSVRLPSTDTQYF.

The CDR3: CASSPQGFNSPLHF. CDR3 sequence (DNA): TGTGCCAGCAGCCCACAGGGATTTAATTCACCCCTCCACTTT. The V gene is TRBV12-3 or TRBV12-4, the J gene TRBJ1-6; maybe TRBD1 (6 bases). The CDR3 sequence is 14 residues long. V lost 6 bases to trimming and J lost 6 bases, with 12 bases between them.

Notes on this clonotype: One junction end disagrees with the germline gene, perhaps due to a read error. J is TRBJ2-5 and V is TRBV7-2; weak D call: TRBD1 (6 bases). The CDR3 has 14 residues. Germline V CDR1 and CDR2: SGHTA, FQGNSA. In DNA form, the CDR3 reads TGTGCCAGCGGCTTAAGCAGGGGTGGAGAGACCCAGTACTTC. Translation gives CASGLSRGGETQYF.

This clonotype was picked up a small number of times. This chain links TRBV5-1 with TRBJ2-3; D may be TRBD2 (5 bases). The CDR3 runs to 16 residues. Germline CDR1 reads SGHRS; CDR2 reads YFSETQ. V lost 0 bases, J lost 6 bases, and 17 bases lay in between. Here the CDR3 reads CASSLDGRPGSDTQYF. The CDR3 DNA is TGCGCCAGCAGCTTGGATGGGCGCCCGGGGTCGGATACGCAGTATTTT.

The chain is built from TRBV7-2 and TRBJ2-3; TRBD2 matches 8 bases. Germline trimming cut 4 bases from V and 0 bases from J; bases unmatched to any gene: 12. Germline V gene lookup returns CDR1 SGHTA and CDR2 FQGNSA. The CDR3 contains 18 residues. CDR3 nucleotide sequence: TGTGCCAGCAGCTCTCCCCATGGACGGGGGGGTAGCACAGATACGCAGTATTTT. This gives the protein CASSSPHGRGGSTDTQYF.

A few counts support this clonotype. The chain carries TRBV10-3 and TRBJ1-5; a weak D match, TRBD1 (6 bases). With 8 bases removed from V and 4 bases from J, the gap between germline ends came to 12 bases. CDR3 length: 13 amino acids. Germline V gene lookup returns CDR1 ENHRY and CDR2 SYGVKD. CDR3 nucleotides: TGTGCCATCGGGGGCAGGTCAAATCAGCCCCAGCATTTT. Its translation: CAIGGRSNQPQHF.

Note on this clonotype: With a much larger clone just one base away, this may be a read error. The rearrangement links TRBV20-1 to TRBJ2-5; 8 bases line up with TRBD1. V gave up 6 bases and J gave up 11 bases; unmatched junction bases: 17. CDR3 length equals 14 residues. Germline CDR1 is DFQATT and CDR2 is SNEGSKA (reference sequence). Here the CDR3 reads CSAEGQAGGYEQYF. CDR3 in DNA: TGCAGTGCCGAGGGACAGGCGGGTGGCTATGAGCAGTACTTC.

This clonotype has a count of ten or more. CDR3 sequence: CASSLGGREYEQYF. The CDR3 DNA follows: TGTGCCAGCAGTTTAGGGGGCAGGGAATACGAGCAGTACTTC. The J gene is TRBJ2-7, the V gene TRBV12-3 or TRBV12-4, with D maybe TRBD1 (5 bases). Between the trimmed V and J ends, which lost 1 base and 4 bases, there was a span of 11 bases. This CDR3 is 14 amino acids long.

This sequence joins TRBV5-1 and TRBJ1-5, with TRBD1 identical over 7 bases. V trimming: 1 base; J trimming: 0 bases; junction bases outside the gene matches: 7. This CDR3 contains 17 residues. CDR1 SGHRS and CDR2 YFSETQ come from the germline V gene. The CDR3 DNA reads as TGCGCCAGCAGCTTGAGGGACAGTGATTGTAGCAATCAGCCCCAGCATTTT. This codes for CASSLRDSDCSNQPQHF.

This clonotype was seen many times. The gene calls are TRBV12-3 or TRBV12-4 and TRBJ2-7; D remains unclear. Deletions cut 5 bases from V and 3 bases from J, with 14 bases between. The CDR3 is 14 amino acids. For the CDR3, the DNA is TGTGCCAGCAGTCCCGACCGAAACGGCTACGAGCAGTACTTC. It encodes CASSPDRNGYEQYF.

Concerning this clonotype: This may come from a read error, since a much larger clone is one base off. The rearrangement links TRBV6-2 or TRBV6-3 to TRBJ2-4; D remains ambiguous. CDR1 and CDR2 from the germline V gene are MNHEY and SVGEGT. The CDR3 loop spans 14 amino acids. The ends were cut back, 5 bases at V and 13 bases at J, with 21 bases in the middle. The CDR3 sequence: CASSDHTNSYEQYF. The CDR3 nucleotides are TGTGCCAGCAGTGATCACACGAACTCCTATGAGCAGTACTTC.

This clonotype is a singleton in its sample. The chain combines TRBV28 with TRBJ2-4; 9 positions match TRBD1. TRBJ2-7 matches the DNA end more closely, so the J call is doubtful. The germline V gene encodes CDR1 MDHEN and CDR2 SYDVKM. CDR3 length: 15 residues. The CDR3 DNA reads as TGTGCCAGCAGCTTGGACAGGGGTTCGACCTACGAGCAGTACTTC. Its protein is CASSLDRGSTYEQYF.

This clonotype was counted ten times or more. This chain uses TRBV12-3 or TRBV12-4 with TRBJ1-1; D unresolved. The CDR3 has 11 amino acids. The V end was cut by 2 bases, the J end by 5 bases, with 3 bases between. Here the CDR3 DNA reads TGTGCCAGCAGTTTAACTACTGAAGCTTTCTTT. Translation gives CASSLTTEAFF.

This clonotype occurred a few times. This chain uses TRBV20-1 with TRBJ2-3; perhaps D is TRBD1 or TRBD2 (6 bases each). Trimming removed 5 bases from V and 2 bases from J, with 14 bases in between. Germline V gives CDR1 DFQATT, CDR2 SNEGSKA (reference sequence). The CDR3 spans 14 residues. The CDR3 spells CSAPPRGLTDTQYF. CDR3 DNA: TGCAGTGCTCCGCCTCGGGGGCTCACAGATACGCAGTATTTT.

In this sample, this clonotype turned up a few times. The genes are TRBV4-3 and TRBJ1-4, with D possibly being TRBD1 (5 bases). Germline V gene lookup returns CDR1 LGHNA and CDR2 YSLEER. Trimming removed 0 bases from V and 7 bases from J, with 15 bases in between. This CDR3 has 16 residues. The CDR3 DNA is TGCGCCAGCAGCCAAGAAGGGCCAGGGAGCAGTGAAAAACTGTTTTTT. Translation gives CASSQEGPGSSEKLFF.

DNA of the CDR3: TGTGCCCGAAGTACGAGCTCCGGGGAGCTGTTTTTT. It translates to CARSTSSGELFF. The genes are TRBV7-9 and TRBJ2-2; D is unclear. From germline, CDR1 is SEHNR and CDR2 FQNEAQ (reference sequence). Trimming shortened V by 11 bases and J by 6 bases, and 13 bases separated the two germline ends. The CDR3 spans 12 residues. Variable domain in full (rest from reference TRBV7-9 and TRBJ2-2): DTGVSQNPRHKITKRGQNVTFRCDPISEHNRLYWYRQTLGQGPEFLTYFQNEAQLEKSRLLSDRFSAERPKGSFSTLEIQRTEQGDSAMYLCARSTSSGELFFGEGSRLTVL.

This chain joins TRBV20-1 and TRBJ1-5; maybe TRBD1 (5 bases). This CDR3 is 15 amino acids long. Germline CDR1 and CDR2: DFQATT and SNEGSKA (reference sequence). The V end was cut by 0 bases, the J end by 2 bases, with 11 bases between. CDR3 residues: CSAREAGFGNQPQHF. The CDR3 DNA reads TGCAGTGCTAGAGAGGCAGGGTTTGGCAATCAGCCCCAGCATTTT.

CDR3 loop: CASSLEAGGPADTQYF. In DNA, the CDR3 is TGCGCCAGCAGCTTGGAGGCGGGGGGGCCGGCAGATACGCAGTATTTT. The rearrangement uses TRBV5-1 and TRBJ2-3, with TRBD2 matching 9 bases. Germline CDR1 SGHRS, CDR2 YFSETQ. This CDR3 spans 16 amino acids. The ends lost 0 bases at V and 4 bases at J; junction bases unmatched: 6.

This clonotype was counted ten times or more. CDR3 in amino acids: CASSFEVRDNEQFF. DNA of the CDR3: TGTGCCAGCAGTTTCGAGGTTCGAGACAATGAGCAGTTCTTC. This sequence joins TRBV12-3 or TRBV12-4 and TRBJ2-1; D unresolved. The CDR3 runs 14 residues. V lost 3 bases, J lost 5 bases, and 11 bases lay in between.

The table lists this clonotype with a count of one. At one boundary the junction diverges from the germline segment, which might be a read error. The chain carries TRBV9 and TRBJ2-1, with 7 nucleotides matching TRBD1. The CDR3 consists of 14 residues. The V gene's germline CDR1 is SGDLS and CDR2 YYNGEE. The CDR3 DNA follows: TGTGCCGGCAGCGCCGAGGACAGGAACAATGAGCAGTTCTTC. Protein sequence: CAGSAEDRNNEQFF.